The source of this T cell receptor (beta chain) is a study of blood T cell repertoires in COVID-19. Study-wide background: The United States, Italy and Spain supplied acute and convalescent COVID-19 samples. Sample material is recorded as cDNA or gDNA derived from T cells, B-cell-depleted T cells, or PBMCs.

With 0 bases removed from V and 10 bases from J, the gap between germline ends came to 10 bases. Germline CDR1 is LNHDA and CDR2 is SQIVND (reference sequence). The CDR3 spans 13 residues. In the authors' workflow: Scientists estimated how many nucleated cells there were by amplifying reference gene primers. Some clones are missing from TCRdb's copy, which holds only in-frame ones; the method was immunoSEQ multiplex PCR. D and trimming come from the DNA, and the V and J calls and clone size come from that table. Seen here are about 87,000 clones, about 85% observed once, and the top ten hold more than 2%.

The sequence was collected from a woman in her seventies with acute or convalescent COVID-19. The sequencing input was peripheral blood. This sequence joins TRBV19 and TRBJ2-1; D is unresolved. The CDR3 coding sequence is TGTGCCAGTAGTATAGACGCACTCAGGGAGCAGTTCTTC. Its translation: CASSIDALREQFF.